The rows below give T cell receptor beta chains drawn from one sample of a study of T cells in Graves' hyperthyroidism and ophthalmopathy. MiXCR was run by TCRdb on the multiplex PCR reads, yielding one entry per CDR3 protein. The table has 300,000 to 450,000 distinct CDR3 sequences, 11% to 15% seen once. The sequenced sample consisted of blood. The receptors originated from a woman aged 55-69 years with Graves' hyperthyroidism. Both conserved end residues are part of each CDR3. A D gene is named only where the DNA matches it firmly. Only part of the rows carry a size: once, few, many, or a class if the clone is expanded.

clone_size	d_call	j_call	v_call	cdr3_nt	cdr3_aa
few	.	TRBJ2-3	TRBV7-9	TGTGCCAGCAGCTCCCATTCCACCCACGGGGAGTATTTT	CASSSHSTHGEYF
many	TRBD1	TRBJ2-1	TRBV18	TGTGCCAGCTCACCACAACAGGGGGTCTACAATGAGCAGTTCTTC	CASSPQQGVYNEQFF
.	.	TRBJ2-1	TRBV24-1	TGTGCCACCAGTGGTCCCCTGGCCCAGCAGTTCTTC	CATSGPLAQQFF
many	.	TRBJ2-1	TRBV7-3	TGTGCCAGCAGCTCCGGCCATGGCGGCGATGAGCAGTTCTTC	CASSSGHGGDEQFF
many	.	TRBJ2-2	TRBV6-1	TGTGCCAGCATACAGCGCACCGGGGAGCTGTTTTTT	CASIQRTGELFF
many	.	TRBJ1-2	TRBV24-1	TGTGCCACCAGTGATCGTCGGGGTACAGGCTACACCTTC	CATSDRRGTGYTF
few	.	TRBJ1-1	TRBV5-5	TGTGCCAGCAGCTTGGCCGGGGGCAGGGGCACTGAAGCTTTCTTT	CASSLAGGRGTEAFF
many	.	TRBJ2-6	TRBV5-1	TGCGCCAGCAGCTTGGTCGGTCTCTCTGGGGCCAACGTCCTGACTTTC	CASSLVGLSGANVLTF
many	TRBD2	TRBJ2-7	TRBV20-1	TGCAGTGCTACCAAGGGACTAGCGGGGACCTACGAGCAGTACTTC	CSATKGLAGTYEQYF
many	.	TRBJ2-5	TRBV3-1	TGTGCCAGCAGCCAAGACTGGACCCAGTACTTC	CASSQDWTQYF
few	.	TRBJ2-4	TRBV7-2	TGTGCCAGCAGCTTATCGACGACGGAGATCCTAGCCAAAAACATTCAGTACTTC	CASSLSTTEILAKNIQYF
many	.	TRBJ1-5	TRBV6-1	TGTGCCAGCAGTGACAGGGAGACCAATCAGCCCCAGCATTTT	CASSDRETNQPQHF
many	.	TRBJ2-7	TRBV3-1	TGTGCCAGCAGCCTCCTCGGGGGCAGGGGGTCCTACGAGCAGTACTTC	CASSLLGGRGSYEQYF
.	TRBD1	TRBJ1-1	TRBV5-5	TGTGCCAGCAGCCCTTCTACAGGGGGGGCTTTCTTT	CASSPSTGGAFF
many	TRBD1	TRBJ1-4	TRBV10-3	TGTGCCAGCACGGGACAGCCTAATGAAAAACTGTTTTTT	CASTGQPNEKLFF
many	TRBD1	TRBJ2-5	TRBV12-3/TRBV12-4	TGTGCCAGCAGTTTAGGAGGGACAGGGGGCAGGGAGACCCAGTACTTC	CASSLGGTGGRETQYF
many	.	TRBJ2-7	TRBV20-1	TGCAGTGCCCAGCCCTCAGGGGCCTCTCTCTACGAGCAGTACTTC	CSAQPSGASLYEQYF
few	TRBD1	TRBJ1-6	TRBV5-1	TGCGCCAGCAGCTTCGGACAGGCCTATAATTCACCCCTCCACTTT	CASSFGQAYNSPLHF
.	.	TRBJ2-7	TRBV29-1	TGCAGCGTTGAAGAGTTAGGATTTTCCTACGAGCAGTACTTC	CSVEELGFSYEQYF
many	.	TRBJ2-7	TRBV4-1	TGCGCCAGCAGCGGACAAGGAAACGAGCAGTACTTC	CASSGQGNEQYF
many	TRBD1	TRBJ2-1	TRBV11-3	TGTGCCAGCAGCATCGACAGGGGTAGCTCCTACAATGAGCAGTTCTTC	CASSIDRGSSYNEQFF
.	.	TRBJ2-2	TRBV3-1	TGTGCCAGCAGCCCAAAGGGGGAAACCGGGGAGCTGTTTTTT	CASSPKGETGELFF
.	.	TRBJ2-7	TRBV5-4	TGTGCCAGCAGCTTGGACTGGGCCTTTGAGCAGTACTTC	CASSLDWAFEQYF
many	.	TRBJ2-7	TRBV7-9	TGTGCCAGCAGCTTAGGGCGGGGAACGTACGAGCAGTACTTC	CASSLGRGTYEQYF
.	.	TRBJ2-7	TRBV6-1	TGTGCCAGCAGTGAGAGGGACTGGGCCTACGAGCAGTACTTC	CASSERDWAYEQYF
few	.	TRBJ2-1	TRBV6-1	TGTGCCAGCAGGAATTCGATAAGCTCCTACAATGAGCAGTTCTTC	CASRNSISSYNEQFF
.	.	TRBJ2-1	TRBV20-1	TGCAGTGCTAGAGATCAAGTGAGGCGGCAGTTCTTC	CSARDQVRRQFF
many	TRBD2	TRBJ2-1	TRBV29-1	TGCAGCGCCCGACTAGCGGGATACAATGAGCAGTTCTTC	CSARLAGYNEQFF
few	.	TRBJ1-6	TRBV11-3	TGTGCCAGCAGCTCCGGGGAGGCCTATAATTCACCCCTCCACTTT	CASSSGEAYNSPLHF
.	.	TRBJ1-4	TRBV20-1	TGCAGTGCTAGAGTTTTACTCCAGGGGAGAGGGGAAAAACTGTTTTTT	CSARVLLQGRGEKLFF
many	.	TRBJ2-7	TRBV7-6	TGTGCCAGCAGCGTGGGCTTATTCCGGGGGATGAGTCACGAGCAGTACTTC	CASSVGLFRGMSHEQYF
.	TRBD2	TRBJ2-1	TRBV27	TGTGCCAGCGGGGCTAGCGGGAACAATGAGCAGTTCTTC	CASGASGNNEQFF